This T cell receptor (beta chain) comes out of a study of T cells in Graves' hyperthyroidism and ophthalmopathy. The CDR3 runs 16 residues. V was trimmed by 5 bases and J by 0 bases, leaving 16 bases between them. TCR beta CDR3 regions were amplified from RNA transcripts. With the HTBI primer set, the TCR CDR3 went through a first round of RT-PCR. TCRdb called the multiplex PCR reads again in MiXCR, with one record for every CDR3 protein. The sample consists of more than 350,000 distinct CDR3 sequences, about a sixth of them appearing once. This TCR was recovered from a woman aged 25 to 39 with Graves' hyperthyroidism that later progressed to Graves' ophthalmopathy. The sample comprised blood. The chain recombines TRBV12-3 or TRBV12-4 with TRBJ2-5; tentatively, D is TRBD1 or TRBD2 (5 bases each). This CDR3 reads CASSLTPGTNQETQYF. The DNA for the CDR3 is TGTGCCAGCAGTCTAACGCCAGGGACCAACCAAGAGACCCAGTACTTC.